This TCR beta chain appears in the sequencing data of a study of CXCR3-negative and CXCR3-positive naive CD8 T cells. General study points: Relative to CXCR3-negative naive cells, CXCR3-positive naive cells had more hydrophobic TRB CDR3s.

Note on this clonotype: What it binds is unknown.

The authors prepared UMI-labeled TRB cDNA libraries by 5' RACE. TCRdb re-called the 5' RACE reads, yielding one record per CDR3 amino acid sequence without DNA. The sample has about 120,000 distinct CDR3 sequences; the top ten hold approximately 0.54%. The germline V gene has CDR1 SEHNR and CDR2 FQNEAQ (reference sequence). The CDR3 covers 17 residues. The V and J genes are TRBV7-9 and TRBJ2-5; checking the TCRdb D call of TRBD1 is not possible without DNA. Sequences were obtained from naive CXCR3+ CD8+ T cells from blood. Subset defined: CD45RO-CCR7+CD27+CD95- naive CD8+ T cells expressing CXCR3 (TNR3+). The source of this sequence is a human donor in good health. Some clones in this sample may be carry-over from other donors' samples. The CDR3 reads CASSLDPRTRGGETQYF.